This TCR beta chain is from a study of T cell responses to AZD1222 COVID-19 vaccine. CDR1 is MNHNS, CDR2 SASEGT, per germline. The CDR3 covers 15 residues. Trimming left V 0 bases short and J 10 bases short, with 13 bases between. Some clones are missing from TCRdb's copy, which holds only in-frame ones; the method was immunoSEQ multiplex PCR. The data show 150,000 to 200,000 clones, with 90% seen just once and 5% to 6.5% held by the top ten. The origin of this receptor is an adult who received the AZD1222 COVID-19 vaccine. Sequenced material: peripheral blood, taken 28 days after the second AZD1222 dose. The rearrangement joins TRBV6-1 to TRBJ1-6; possibly TRBD1 for D (6 bases). The CDR3 coding sequence is TGTGCCAGCAGTGAAGCGTGGGGGGGGCAGTCACCCCTCCACTTT. This translates into CASSEAWGGQSPLHF.